One and the same sample provided the 29 T cell receptor beta chains below, sequenced in a study of cytomegalovirus exposure and HLA in healthy donors. It was with 60 Vbeta and 13 Jbeta primers that the PCR ran. The repertoire was sequenced with immunoSEQ multiplex PCR; TCRdb's copy has only in-frame clones and lacks some. The sample lists about 150,000 clones, about 61% seen once, with roughly 2.5% in the top ten. Sequences were obtained from PBMCs. The receptors originated from a woman between 40 and 50 years old in good health and CMV-seronegative.

This rearrangement joins TRBV7-2 to TRBJ2-5; D perhaps matches TRBD1 (6 bases). This CDR3 spans 15 amino acids. Trimming cost V 1 base and J 7 bases, with 16 bases left between them. Per the germline V gene, CDR1 is SGHTA and CDR2 is FQGNSA. CDR3 loop: CASSLGIRDIGTQYF. The CDR3, as DNA: TGTGCCAGCAGCTTAGGGATCCGGGACATTGGGACCCAGTACTTC.

The chain has TRBV9 and TRBJ2-7; 7 positions agree with TRBD1. Germline V gives CDR1 SGDLS, CDR2 YYNGEE. V lost 4 bases, J lost 0 bases, and 4 bases stayed unmatched. The CDR3 extends over 14 amino acids. CDR3 in DNA: TGTGCCAGCAGCTTCACAGGGGTCTCCTACGAGCAGTACTTC. Amino acids: CASSFTGVSYEQYF.

This clone has only a few counts. Here the CDR3 reads CAGSRGAQETQYF. The CDR3 bases are TGTGCCGGATCCCGGGGGGCCCAAGAGACCCAGTACTTC. V is TRBV30 and J is TRBJ2-5; tentatively, D is TRBD2 (7 bases). V was shortened by 8 bases and J by 1 base, with 14 bases between the two germline ends. The CDR3 extends over 13 amino acids. Germline CDR1 GTSNPN, CDR2 SVGIG (reference sequence).

The V and J genes are TRBV28 and TRBJ2-7, with 9 bases matching TRBD1. Germline loops: CDR1 MDHEN, CDR2 SYDVKM. Trimming removed 7 bases from V and 1 base from J; junction bases left unmatched: 8. CDR3 length: 15 amino acids. CDR3 nucleotide sequence: TGTGCCAGCACCGAAGGCGGGACAGGGTCCTACGAGCAGTACTTC. Its translation is CASTEGGTGSYEQYF.

This clone was seen more than once but under ten times. V usage is TRBV29-1 and J usage is TRBJ2-7; D possibly corresponds to TRBD1 (6 bases). The CDR3 extends over 13 amino acids. Germline CDR1 and CDR2: SQVTM and ANQGSEA. V shed 4 bases and J shed 7 bases, with 17 bases lying between them. Here the CDR3 DNA reads TGCAGCGTTGTGCCCCCTGGACAGCGTGAGCAGTACTTC. Residues: CSVVPPGQREQYF.

The rearrangement joins TRBV6-1 to TRBJ2-6; D gene uncertain. Germline V gene sequence: CDR1 MNHNS, CDR2 SASEGT. The germline V and J ends were trimmed by 7 bases and 1 base, with 5 bases remaining between them. The CDR3 runs to 13 residues. CDR3 residues: CASKRSGANVLTF. The DNA of the CDR3 is TGTGCCAGCAAACGGTCTGGGGCCAACGTCCTGACTTTC.

J is TRBJ1-4 and V is TRBV30; no firm D call. Trimming removed 8 bases from V and 6 bases from J, with 13 bases in between. The CDR3 length is 12 residues. CDR1 is GTSNPN, CDR2 SVGIG, per germline (reference sequence). DNA for the CDR3: TGTGCCCGGTCTTCGAGGGATGAAAAACTGTTTTTT. Its translation: CARSSRDEKLFF.

This clone was counted once. V gene TRBV6-1 combines with J gene TRBJ2-7; weak D call: TRBD1 (5 bases). Per the germline V gene, CDR1 is MNHNS and CDR2 is SASEGT. V gave up 1 base and J gave up 1 base, with 8 bases separating them. The CDR3 runs to 14 residues. The CDR3 here is CASSEVDRSYEQYF. The CDR3 nucleotides are TGTGCCAGCAGTGAAGTCGACAGATCCTACGAGCAGTACTTC.

The V call is TRBV12-5, the J call TRBJ1-5, with 7 bases lining up with TRBD1. Losses at the gene ends were 1 base for V and 1 base for J; bases not matched to a gene: 4. This CDR3 contains 16 residues. CDR1 and CDR2 from the germline V gene are LGHNT and FRNRAP. The CDR3 DNA is TGTGCTAGTGGTTTGGCCTCGACAGGGAGCAATCAGCCCCAGCATTTT. Its protein is CASGLASTGSNQPQHF.

The chain employs TRBV7-2 and TRBJ2-7, with a possible D match to TRBD1 (5 bases). The germline V gene encodes CDR1 SGHTA and CDR2 FQGNSA. Trimming took 2 bases from V and 6 from J, leaving 11 bases between them. The CDR3 covers 13 residues. CDR3 coding DNA: TGTGCCAGCAGCTTACGGCAGGGCGGCGAGCAGTACTTC. Residues: CASSLRQGGEQYF.

This chain joins TRBV29-1 and TRBJ2-1; 10 nucleotides align to TRBD2. The CDR3 runs 12 residues. Germline V gives CDR1 SQVTM, CDR2 ANQGSEA. V shed 7 bases and J 7 bases; nucleotides not matched to a gene: 4. The CDR3 loop is CSGTSGTNEQFF. DNA for the CDR3: TGCAGCGGGACTAGCGGCACAAATGAGCAGTTCTTC.

The chain couples TRBV18 to TRBJ1-3; no definite D call. Germline CDR1 is KGHSH and CDR2 is LQKENI. The CDR3 spans 15 residues. The germline V and J ends were trimmed by 6 bases and 0 bases, with 12 bases remaining between them. CDR3 DNA sequence: TGTGCCAGCTCGCCAGTAGATTCCTCTGGAAACACCATATATTTT. It encodes CASSPVDSSGNTIYF.

A few counts support this clone. CDR3 DNA sequence: TGCGCCAGCAGCTTGGAGGGGAGGACTAATGAAAAACTGTTTTTT. Translation gives CASSLEGRTNEKLFF. J is TRBJ1-4 and V is TRBV5-1; TRBD1 is a possible D gene (5 bases). Germline V gives CDR1 SGHRS, CDR2 YFSETQ. The germline V and J ends were trimmed by 0 bases and 2 bases, with 8 bases remaining between them. This CDR3 contains 15 residues.

The rearrangement joins TRBV4-1 to TRBJ1-1; the D is unclear. The germline V and J ends were trimmed by 1 base and 3 bases, with 9 bases remaining between them. The CDR3 loop spans 14 amino acids. Germline V gene lookup returns CDR1 MGHRA and CDR2 YSYEKL. The CDR3 is CASSQVPRDTEAFF. The CDR3 coding sequence is TGCGCCAGCAGCCAAGTTCCGCGGGACACTGAAGCTTTCTTT.

The table lists this clone with a few counts. The chain carries TRBV4-3 and TRBJ1-3; unclear D gene. Trimming cost V 0 bases and J 2 bases, with 11 bases left between them. Germline V gives CDR1 LGHNA, CDR2 YSLEER. This CDR3 is built from 16 residues. The DNA of the CDR3 is TGCGCCAGCAGCCAAGATCACGGAGGGACTGGAAACACCATATATTTT. This encodes CASSQDHGGTGNTIYF.

The chain links TRBV9 to TRBJ1-5, with D possibly matching TRBD1 (5 bases). The CDR3 contains 15 residues. Deletions cut 2 bases from V and 2 bases from J, with 11 bases between. In germline, CDR1 is SGDLS, CDR2 YYNGEE. The CDR3 region has the DNA TGTGCCAGCAGCGTGGGGGGAATTGGCAATCAGCCCCAGCATTTT. It encodes CASSVGGIGNQPQHF.

This clone was counted a few times. The chain joins TRBV4-3 to TRBJ2-1; no firm D call. V was shortened by 1 base and J by 0 bases, with 10 bases between the two germline ends. Germline values: CDR1 LGHNA, CDR2 YSLEER. The CDR3 contains 16 residues. The CDR3 DNA reads TGCGCCAGCAGCCAAGTCGACATTGTCTCCTACAATGAGCAGTTCTTC. This codes for CASSQVDIVSYNEQFF.

This clone was observed a handful of times. V gene TRBV7-7 combines with J gene TRBJ1-4; TRBD1 agrees at 11 bases. CDR1 SSHAT and CDR2 FNYEAQ come from the germline V gene (reference sequence). This CDR3 comprises 16 residues. Germline trimming cut 5 bases from V and 6 bases from J; bases unmatched to any gene: 8. The DNA for the CDR3 is TGTGCCAGCAGCCCGTTGGGACAGGGGGTTGATGAAAAACTGTTTTTT. Its translation is CASSPLGQGVDEKLFF.

V is TRBV5-4 and J is TRBJ1-2; 10 positions agree with TRBD1. Germline values: CDR1 SGHNT, CDR2 YYREEE (reference sequence). The CDR3 consists of 15 residues. Unmatched junction bases numbered 5, after V lost 1 base and J lost 5 bases. The CDR3, as DNA: TGTGCCAGCAGCTTGCGACAGGGGGCAGGATATGGCTACACCTTC. This translates into CASSLRQGAGYGYTF.

The J gene is TRBJ1-1, the V gene TRBV11-2; TRBD1 matches 8 bases. After removal of 7 bases from V and 3 bases from J, the junction contained 10 bases not matched to a gene. Germline V lookup: CDR1 SGHAT, CDR2 FQNNGV. The CDR3 covers 15 residues. The CDR3 spells CASNPTGVWYTEAFF. The CDR3 region has the DNA TGTGCCAGCAACCCGACAGGGGTATGGTACACTGAAGCTTTCTTT.

Points on this clone: Different DNA sequences within this sample yield the same CDR3. The chain couples TRBV7-9 to TRBJ1-1; maybe TRBD1 (6 bases). CDR1 and CDR2 (germline): SEHNR, FQNEAQ (reference sequence). The CDR3 extends over 13 amino acids. V was pared by 5 bases and J by 5 bases, with 12 bases between. The CDR3: CASSPQGRTEAFF. The CDR3, as DNA: TGTGCCAGCAGCCCGCAGGGGCGGACTGAAGCTTTCTTT.

This clone was observed a handful of times. The gene calls are TRBV2 and TRBJ1-1, with unresolved D. CDR3 size: 13 residues. Germline V lookup: CDR1 SNHLY, CDR2 FYNNEI. Deletions cut 7 bases from V and 0 bases from J, with 9 bases between. The CDR3 spells CASNQFMNTEAFF. CDR3 nucleotides: TGTGCCAGCAATCAGTTCATGAACACTGAAGCTTTCTTT.

This clone was seen a handful of times. CDR3 amino acids: CASSTQTGGGYEQYF. The CDR3 coding sequence is TGTGCCAGTAGTACCCAGACAGGGGGGGGCTACGAGCAGTACTTC. This chain uses TRBV19 with TRBJ2-7; 9 bases are a match to TRBD1. From germline, CDR1 is LNHDA and CDR2 SQIVND (reference sequence). The CDR3 consists of 15 residues. With 4 bases clipped from V and 3 bases from J, the junction kept 7 bases outside the gene matches.

The chain couples TRBV30 to TRBJ1-2; D gene uncertain. CDR1 GTSNPN and CDR2 SVGIG come from the germline V gene (reference sequence). V lost 2 bases and J lost 8, with 12 bases in between. The length of the CDR3 is 12 residues. The CDR3 nucleotides are TGTGCCTGGAGTCAAGGGAGAGGGGGCTACACCTTC. It codes for CAWSQGRGGYTF.

Only a few counts were recorded for this clone. CDR3: CASSHIWRQGFTDTQYF. The CDR3 DNA sequence: TGCGCCAGCAGCCACATCTGGAGACAGGGTTTCACAGATACGCAGTATTTT. The chain is built from TRBV4-1 and TRBJ2-3, with 7 bases matching TRBD1. Per the germline V gene, CDR1 is MGHRA and CDR2 is YSYEKL. The length of the CDR3 is 17 residues. V lost 3 bases to trimming and J lost 2 bases; unmatched junction nucleotides: 11.

This clone was detected only a few times. The V and J genes are TRBV19 and TRBJ1-4; 8 bases agree with TRBD1. The CDR3 covers 15 residues. Germline CDR1 is LNHDA and CDR2 is SQIVND (reference sequence). Germline trimming cut 6 bases from V and 5 bases from J; bases unmatched to any gene: 8. The CDR3 DNA is TGTGCCAGTAGGATCGGACAGGGTTGGAATGAAAAACTGTTTTTT. Translated: CASRIGQGWNEKLFF. The full variable domain, with the rest looked up from reference TRBV19 and TRBJ1-4, is DGGITQSPKYLFRKEGQNVTLSCEQNLNHDAMYWYRQDPGQGLRLIYYSQIVNDFQKGDIAEGYSVSREKKESFPLTVTSAQKNPTAFYLCASRIGQGWNEKLFFGSGTQLSVL.

The CDR3 loop reads CAWSHNYYEQYF. The CDR3 DNA is TGTGCCTGGAGCCATAACTACTACGAGCAGTACTTC. The chain uses TRBV30 and TRBJ2-7, with D hard to call. Per the germline V gene, CDR1 is GTSNPN and CDR2 is SVGIG (reference sequence). V was trimmed by 3 bases and J by 3 bases, leaving 9 bases between them. The CDR3 totals 12 residues.

This sequence joins TRBV30 and TRBJ2-3; TRBD1 matches at 8 bases. CDR1 and CDR2 from the germline V gene are GTSNPN and SVGIG (reference sequence). The CDR3 length is 16 residues. The trim removed 2 bases at V and 2 bases at J, leaving 9 bases unmatched. DNA of the CDR3: TGTGCCTGGAGTCTGGGCATCAGGGGGCACACAGATACGCAGTATTTT. Its protein product is CAWSLGIRGHTDTQYF.

This chain links TRBV4-2 with TRBJ2-7, with D perhaps TRBD2 (5 bases). Per germline, CDR1 LGHNA and CDR2 YNFKEQ. Trimming shortened V by 0 bases and J by 2 bases, and 11 bases separated the two germline ends. This CDR3 is built from 15 residues. The CDR3 DNA reads TGTGCCAGCAGCCAAGATTCGGGAAATACCTACGAGCAGTACTTC. Translated: CASSQDSGNTYEQYF.